The 28 T cell receptor beta chains given below trace back to one sample, sequenced in a study of CXCR3-negative and CXCR3-positive naive CD8 T cells. The TRB cDNA libraries were prepared by 5' RACE with UMI labels. After re-calling the 5' RACE reads, TCRdb lists one entry per CDR3 protein, DNA absent. The table lists 35,000 to 40,000 distinct CDR3 sequences. The specimen was memory CD8+ T cells from blood. These receptors originate from a human donor in good health. Some clones in this sample may be carry-over from other donors' samples.

The chain has TRBV7-2 and TRBJ1-1. The CDR3 length is 13 residues. The germline CDR1 and CDR2 sequences are SGHTA and FQGNSA. The CDR3 spells CAELQGLNTEAFF.

V and J are TRBV12-3 or TRBV12-4 and TRBJ1-1; the D call of TRBD1 rests on TCRdb alone, since no DNA is present to check it. The CDR3 covers 14 residues. CDR3 loop: CASSLVGQGALGSF.

This sequence joins TRBV12-3 or TRBV12-4 and TRBJ2-2. The CDR3 extends over 15 amino acids. CDR3 sequence reads: CASSSIDPITGELFF.

The CDR3 loop is CASSSLQDDEAFF. The chain recombines TRBV5-1 with TRBJ1-1; TCRdb outputs TRBD1, but without DNA this stays unchecked. Germline CDR1 reads SGHRS; CDR2 reads YFSETQ. The CDR3 sequence is 13 residues long.

This chain uses TRBV29-1 with TRBJ2-1; the TRBD1 assignment by TCRdb is unverifiable without DNA. The germline gives CDR1 SQVTM, CDR2 ANQGSEA. This CDR3 comprises 14 residues. The CDR3 protein is CSVKGRGGGNEQFF.

The V gene is TRBV29-1, the J gene TRBJ2-7. This CDR3 is 13 amino acids long. Germline V gene sequence: CDR1 SQVTM, CDR2 ANQGSEA. This chain's CDR3 is CSVDSANSYEQYF.

This CDR3 reads CASSLGAGTTEAFF. V usage is TRBV28 and J usage is TRBJ1-1; the D gene TCRdb calls, TRBD1, cannot be checked with no DNA. Germline assignment: CDR1 MDHEN and CDR2 SYDVKM. The CDR3 length is 14 residues. Full variable domain (missing parts from reference TRBV28 and TRBJ1-1): DVKVTQSSRYLVKRTGEKVFLECVQDMDHENMFWYRQDPGLGLRLIYFSYDVKMKEKGDIPEGYSVSREKKERFSLILESASTNQTSMYLCASSLGAGTTEAFFGQGTRLTVV.

The chain recombines TRBV28 with TRBJ2-3. The length of the CDR3 is 11 residues. CDR1 MDHEN and CDR2 SYDVKM come from the germline V gene. The CDR3: CASSFISTQYF.

V is TRBV7-9 and J is TRBJ1-4. The CDR3 length is 13 residues. The germline gives CDR1 SEHNR, CDR2 FQNEAQ (reference sequence). The CDR3 is CASSFDGSEKLFF.

In terms of frequency, this clonotype is medium-sized. This chain uses TRBV14 with TRBJ2-4; without DNA, the TCRdb call of TRBD2 cannot be checked. The CDR3 is made up of 16 amino acids. Germline V gene sequence: CDR1 SGHDN, CDR2 FVKESK. The CDR3 here is CASSQVQGRAKNIQYF.

The chain links TRBV6-2 or TRBV6-3 to TRBJ2-7; TCRdb designates TRBD1, a call that cannot be tested without DNA. The germline V gene has CDR1 MNHEY and CDR2 SVGEGT. CDR3 length: 15 residues. This CDR3 reads CASGSTGTGAYEQYF.

The chain combines TRBV29-1 with TRBJ1-4. CDR3 length: 13 residues. Germline CDR1 SQVTM, CDR2 ANQGSEA. CDR3 protein: CSVRVGSGEKLFF.

The V gene is TRBV7-2, the J gene TRBJ1-2; TCRdb's D call of TRBD1 is untestable without DNA. The CDR3 runs to 14 residues. Germline V gene sequence: CDR1 SGHTA, CDR2 FQGNSA. CDR3 sequence: CASSLAGVNYGYTF.

The CDR3 reads CSAREASRSYEQYF. The chain links TRBV20-1 to TRBJ2-7. Germline V CDR1 and CDR2: DFQATT, SNEGSKA (reference sequence). This CDR3 has 14 amino acids.

J is TRBJ2-1 and V is TRBV19; TCRdb returns TRBD1, unconfirmable since there is no DNA. The V gene's germline CDR1 is LNHDA and CDR2 SQIVND (reference sequence). CDR3 length: 15 amino acids. This CDR3 is CASTRVIHSYNEQFF.

The J gene is TRBJ1-4, the V gene TRBV12-3 or TRBV12-4; the TRBD1 assignment by TCRdb is unverifiable without DNA. The CDR3 runs to 15 residues. The CDR3 is CASSDGGQGYEKLFF.

This chain links TRBV6-2 or TRBV6-3 with TRBJ2-5; TCRdb gives TRBD1 as the D gene, but with no DNA this cannot be confirmed. The CDR3 totals 15 residues. Germline CDR1 and CDR2: MNHEY and SVGEGT. Here the CDR3 reads CASSYSSSGGETQYF.

V usage is TRBV5-4 and J usage is TRBJ2-2; the TCRdb D gene call, TRBD1, has no DNA to confirm it. Germline values: CDR1 SGHNT, CDR2 YYREEE (reference sequence). The CDR3 runs to 12 residues. This chain's CDR3 is CASGGKTGELFF.

This chain links TRBV10-3 with TRBJ1-1; TCRdb calls TRBD1, which cannot be checked without DNA. The CDR3 is 17 residues long. Germline V gene lookup returns CDR1 ENHRY and CDR2 SYGVKD. CDR3 protein: CAISEATSGTGLTEAFF.

This chain uses TRBV29-1 with TRBJ2-7; TCRdb lists TRBD2, though no DNA is available to test this call. The CDR3 consists of 14 residues. From germline, CDR1 is SQVTM and CDR2 ANQGSEA. The chain's CDR3 is CSVAASGRTYEQYF.

This clonotype is deemed medium-sized by its frequency. This rearrangement joins TRBV12-3 or TRBV12-4 to TRBJ2-3; the D call from TCRdb, TRBD1, cannot be confirmed without DNA. CDR3 size: 16 residues. This CDR3 reads CASSSTAGGATDTQYF.

The chain links TRBV27 to TRBJ2-7. The length of the CDR3 is 11 residues. Germline V gene sequence: CDR1 MNHEY, CDR2 SMNVEV (reference sequence). CDR3 sequence: CASSSHYEQYF.

This chain connects TRBV5-6 to TRBJ2-1; lacking DNA, the TRBD2 call made by TCRdb goes unchecked. CDR3 size: 17 residues. Germline V gives CDR1 SGHDT, CDR2 YYEEEE. CDR3 region: CASSSHGTSASYNEQFF.

V usage is TRBV27 and J usage is TRBJ2-1; TCRdb's D gene call, TRBD1, goes unchecked for lack of DNA. CDR1 and CDR2 from the germline V gene are MNHEY and SMNVEV (reference sequence). The CDR3 has 13 residues. CDR3 protein: CASSLSAGNEQFF.

This chain joins TRBV28 and TRBJ2-5; the D gene TCRdb calls, TRBD2, cannot be checked with no DNA. Germline V gene lookup returns CDR1 MDHEN and CDR2 SYDVKM. The CDR3 loop spans 15 amino acids. The CDR3 here is CASSFLGGARETQYF. The full variable domain, with the rest looked up from reference TRBV28 and TRBJ2-5, is DVKVTQSSRYLVKRTGEKVFLECVQDMDHENMFWYRQDPGLGLRLIYFSYDVKMKEKGDIPEGYSVSREKKERFSLILESASTNQTSMYLCASSFLGGARETQYFGPGTRLLVL.

The V call is TRBV5-1, the J call TRBJ2-2. The CDR3 has 15 amino acids. Germline V lookup: CDR1 SGHRS, CDR2 YFSETQ. The CDR3 reads CASSLEDDSTGELFF.

The gene calls are TRBV28 and TRBJ2-1; TCRdb designates TRBD1, a call that cannot be tested without DNA. This CDR3 is 13 amino acids long. Looked up from germline, CDR1 is MDHEN and CDR2 is SYDVKM. CDR3 amino acids: CASSLSGLYSQFF.

The chain is built from TRBV18 and TRBJ2-4; lacking DNA, the TRBD1 call made by TCRdb goes unchecked. The CDR3 extends over 16 amino acids. Germline V gene data show CDR1 as KGHSH and CDR2 as LQKENI. The CDR3 loop is CASSPGTLGAKNIQYF.